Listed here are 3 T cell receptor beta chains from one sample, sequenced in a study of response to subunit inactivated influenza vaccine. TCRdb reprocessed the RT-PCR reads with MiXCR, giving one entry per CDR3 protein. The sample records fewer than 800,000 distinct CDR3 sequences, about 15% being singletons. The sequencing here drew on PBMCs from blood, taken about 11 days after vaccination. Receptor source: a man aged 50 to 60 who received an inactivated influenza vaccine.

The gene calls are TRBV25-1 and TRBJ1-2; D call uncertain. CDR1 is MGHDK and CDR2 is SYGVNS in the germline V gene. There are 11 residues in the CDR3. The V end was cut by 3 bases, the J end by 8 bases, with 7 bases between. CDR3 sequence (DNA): TGTGCCAGCAGTGATTGGGTCGGCTACACCTTC. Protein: CASSDWVGYTF.

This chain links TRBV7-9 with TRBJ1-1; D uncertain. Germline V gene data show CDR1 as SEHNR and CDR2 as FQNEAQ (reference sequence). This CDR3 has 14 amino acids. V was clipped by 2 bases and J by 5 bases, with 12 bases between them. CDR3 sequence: CASSLSLTDTEAFF. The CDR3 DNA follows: TGTGCCAGCAGCTTATCCCTAACTGATACTGAAGCTTTCTTT. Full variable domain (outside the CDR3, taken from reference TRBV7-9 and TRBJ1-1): DTGVSQNPRHKITKRGQNVTFRCDPISEHNRLYWYRQTLGQGPEFLTYFQNEAQLEKSRLLSDRFSAERPKGSFSTLEIQRTEQGDSAMYLCASSLSLTDTEAFFGQGTRLTVV.

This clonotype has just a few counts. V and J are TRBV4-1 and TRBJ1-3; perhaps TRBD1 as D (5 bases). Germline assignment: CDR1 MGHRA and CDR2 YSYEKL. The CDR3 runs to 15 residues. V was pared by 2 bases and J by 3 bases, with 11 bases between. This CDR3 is CASSQSGQYGNTIYF. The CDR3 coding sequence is TGCGCCAGCAGCCAATCAGGGCAGTATGGAAACACCATATATTTT.